Sequencing of this T cell receptor (beta chain) was carried out in a study of control samples from healthy donors and cancer patients. Data came from immunoSEQ multiplex PCR; TCRdb stores just in-frame clones and leaves some out. The sample lists about 84,000 clones; 70% to 85% were seen once. This CDR3 has 14 amino acids. The germline V gene encodes CDR1 SGHTA and CDR2 FQGNSA. Trimming at V came to 5 bases and at J to 0 bases, leaving 3 bases not matched to a gene. This clonotype was obtained from a man in his sixties with head and neck cancer. The chain employs TRBV7-2 and TRBJ2-7; 8 bases line up with TRBD2. The sequenced material came from PBMCs. CDR3 coding DNA: TGTGCCAGCAGCCCGGGACTAGGCTCCTACGAGCAGTACTTC. Protein sequence: CASSPGLGSYEQYF.